This TCR beta chain is from a study of identical twins. CDR1 is DFQATT, CDR2 SNEGSKA, per germline (reference sequence). CDR3 length equals 15 residues. The trim removed 6 bases at V and 7 bases at J, leaving 12 bases unmatched. TCRdb recomputed calls from the 5' RACE reads with MiXCR, one row per CDR3 protein. This repertoire shows about 520,000 distinct CDR3 sequences, less than 25% found once; its top ten account for 0.8% to 1%. These same data were also listed under a study on T cells expressing NK-cell markers.

Sequencing used CD4+ T cells sorted from blood. The sequence was obtained from a woman between 18 and 29 years old in good health. The V and J genes are TRBV20-1 and TRBJ2-1; 10 positions match TRBD2. The CDR3 nucleotides read TGCAGTGCGGCACCCTACAGCGGGGGGGCGAATGAGCAGTTCTTC. This gives the protein CSAAPYSGGANEQFF.